The T cell receptor (beta chain) described here comes from a study of chemoradiotherapy in HPV16-positive cancers. Over chemoradiotherapy, repertoires were sampled more than once. Assay: immunoSEQ multiplex PCR; the TCRdb copy retains only in-frame clones and omits some. The sample gives 29,000 or so clones, 93% of which show up once; more than 15% is in the top ten. Germline V gives CDR1 SEHNR, CDR2 FQNEAQ (reference sequence). CDR3 length: 15 amino acids. The V segment lost 5 bases and the J segment 0 bases; nucleotides outside the gene matches: 5. Sequences were derived from blood, sampled from a patient who underwent chemoradiotherapy. This sequence originates from a human donor with HPV-associated anogenital cancer. The rearrangement links TRBV7-9 to TRBJ2-3; 7 nucleotides align to TRBD1. CDR3 protein: CASSQDRMSTDTQYF. CDR3 DNA sequence: TGTGCCAGCAGCCAGGACAGGATGAGCACAGATACGCAGTATTTT.